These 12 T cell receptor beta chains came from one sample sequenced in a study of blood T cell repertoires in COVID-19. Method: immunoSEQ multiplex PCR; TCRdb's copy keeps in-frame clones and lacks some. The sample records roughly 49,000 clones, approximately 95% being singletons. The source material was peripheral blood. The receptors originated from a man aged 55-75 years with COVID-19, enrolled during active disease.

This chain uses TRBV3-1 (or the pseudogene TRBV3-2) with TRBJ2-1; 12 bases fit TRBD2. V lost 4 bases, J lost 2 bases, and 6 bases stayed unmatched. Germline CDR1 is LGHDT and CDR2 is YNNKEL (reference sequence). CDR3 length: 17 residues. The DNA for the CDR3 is TGTGCCAGCAGCCGAGTGACTAGCGGGAGTCCCTACAATGAGCAGTTCTTC. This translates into CASSRVTSGSPYNEQFF.

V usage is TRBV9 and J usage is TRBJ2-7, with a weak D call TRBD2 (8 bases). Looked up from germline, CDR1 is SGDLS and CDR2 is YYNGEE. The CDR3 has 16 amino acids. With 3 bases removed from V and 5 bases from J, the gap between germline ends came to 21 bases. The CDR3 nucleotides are TGTGCCAGCAGCGAAGGGGGCTCGGGGGGGGCCCACGAGCAGTACTTC. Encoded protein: CASSEGGSGGAHEQYF.

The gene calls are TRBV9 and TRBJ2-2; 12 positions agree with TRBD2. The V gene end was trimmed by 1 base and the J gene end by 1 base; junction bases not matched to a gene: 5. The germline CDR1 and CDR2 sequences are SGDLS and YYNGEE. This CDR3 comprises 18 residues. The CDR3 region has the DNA TGTGCCAGCAGCGTACGGACTAGCGGGACTCTGAACACCGGGGAGCTGTTTTTT. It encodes CASSVRTSGTLNTGELFF.

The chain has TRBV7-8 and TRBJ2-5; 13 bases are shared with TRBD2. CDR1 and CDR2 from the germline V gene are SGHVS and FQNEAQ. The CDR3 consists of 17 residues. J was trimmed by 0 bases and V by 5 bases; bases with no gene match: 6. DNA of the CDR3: TGTGCCAGCAGCCCTAGACTAGCGGGGGGATACCAAGAGACCCAGTACTTC. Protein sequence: CASSPRLAGGYQETQYF. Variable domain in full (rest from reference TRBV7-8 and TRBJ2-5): GAGVSQSPRYKVAKRGQDVALRCDPISGHVSLFWYQQALGQGPEFLTYFQNEAQLDKSGLPSDRFFAERPEGSVSTLKIQRTQQEDSAVYLCASSPRLAGGYQETQYFGPGTRLLVL.

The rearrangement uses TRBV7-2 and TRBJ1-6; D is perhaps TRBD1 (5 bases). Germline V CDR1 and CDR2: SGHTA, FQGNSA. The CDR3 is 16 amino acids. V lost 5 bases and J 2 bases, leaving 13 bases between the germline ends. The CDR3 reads CASSRGGVTYNSPLHF. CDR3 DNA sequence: TGTGCCAGCAGCCGCGGAGGGGTGACCTATAATTCACCCCTCCACTTT.

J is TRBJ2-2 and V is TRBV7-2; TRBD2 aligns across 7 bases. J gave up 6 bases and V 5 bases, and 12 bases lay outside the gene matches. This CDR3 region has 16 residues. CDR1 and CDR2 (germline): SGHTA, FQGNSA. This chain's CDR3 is CASSPYGEGGAGELFF. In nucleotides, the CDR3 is TGTGCCAGCAGCCCCTACGGGGAGGGTGGTGCCGGGGAGCTGTTTTTT.

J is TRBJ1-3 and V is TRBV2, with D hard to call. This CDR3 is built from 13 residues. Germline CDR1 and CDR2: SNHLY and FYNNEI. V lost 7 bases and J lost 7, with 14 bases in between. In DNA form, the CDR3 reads TGTGCCAGCACCTATGCCGGCGGCAACACCATATATTTT. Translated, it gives CASTYAGGNTIYF.

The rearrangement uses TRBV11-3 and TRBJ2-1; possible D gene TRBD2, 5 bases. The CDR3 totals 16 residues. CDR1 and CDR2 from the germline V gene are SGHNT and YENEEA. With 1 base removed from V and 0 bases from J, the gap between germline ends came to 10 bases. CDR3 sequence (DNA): TGTGCCAGCAGCTTAGGGGTACTAGGCTCCTACAATGAGCAGTTCTTC. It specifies CASSLGVLGSYNEQFF. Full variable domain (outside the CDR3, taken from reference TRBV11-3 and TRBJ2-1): EAGVVQSPRYKIIEKKQPVAFWCNPISGHNTLYWYLQNLGQGPELLIRYENEEAVDDSQLPKDRFSAERLKGVDSTLKIQPAELGDSAVYLCASSLGVLGSYNEQFFGPGTRLTVL.

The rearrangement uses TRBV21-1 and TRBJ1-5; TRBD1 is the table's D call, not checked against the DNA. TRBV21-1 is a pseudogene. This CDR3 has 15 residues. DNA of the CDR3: TGTGCCACCCCCCTCGTCAGGGGGCCTAATCAGCCCCAGCATTTT. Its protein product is CATPLVRGPNQPQHF.

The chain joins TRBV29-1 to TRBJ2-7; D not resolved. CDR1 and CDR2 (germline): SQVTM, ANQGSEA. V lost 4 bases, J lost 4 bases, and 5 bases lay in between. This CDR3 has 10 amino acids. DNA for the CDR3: TGCAGCGTTGGTGCGTACGAGCAGTACTTC. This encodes CSVGAYEQYF.

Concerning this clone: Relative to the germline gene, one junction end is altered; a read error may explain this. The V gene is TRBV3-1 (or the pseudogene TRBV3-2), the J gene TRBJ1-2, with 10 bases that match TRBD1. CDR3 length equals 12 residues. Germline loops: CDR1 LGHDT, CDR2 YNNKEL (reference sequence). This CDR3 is CASSQTDRGRFF. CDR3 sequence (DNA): TGTGCCAGCAGCCAAACCGACAGGGGGCGATTCTTC.

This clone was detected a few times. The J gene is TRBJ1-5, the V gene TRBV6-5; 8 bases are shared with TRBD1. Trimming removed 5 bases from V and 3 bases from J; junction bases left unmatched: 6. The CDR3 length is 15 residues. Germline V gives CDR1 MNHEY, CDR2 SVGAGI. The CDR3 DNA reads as TGTGCCAGCAGTACCCTGACAGGGGCCAATCAGCCCCAGCATTTT. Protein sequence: CASSTLTGANQPQHF.